A selection of T cell receptor beta chains follows, all from one sample in a study of T cell responses to AZD1222 COVID-19 vaccine. The repertoire was sequenced with immunoSEQ multiplex PCR; TCRdb's copy has only in-frame clones and lacks some. The repertoire includes 110,000 or so clones, 85% to 90% of them detected once, and 17% sits in the top ten. The sequenced sample was peripheral blood, obtained 28 days after the second AZD1222 dose. All receptors come from an adult who received the AZD1222 COVID-19 vaccine. The CDR3 runs from the conserved cysteine through the conserved F or W. A D gene is named only where the DNA matches it firmly. The size field is filled for only some rows; it gives once, few, many or a size class.

D	size	J	V	CDR3	DNA
NA	NA	TRBJ1-1	TRBV3-1/TRBV3-2	CASSPYRRMNTEAFF	TGTGCCAGCAGCCCGTACAGGAGGATGAACACTGAAGCTTTCTTT
NA	NA	TRBJ2-7	TRBV2	CASRMEGYEQYF	TGTGCCAGCAGAATGGAGGGGTACGAGCAGTACTTC
NA	NA	TRBJ1-3	TRBV11-2	CASSHYREIGNTIYF	TGTGCCAGCAGTCACTACAGGGAAATCGGAAACACCATATATTTT
NA	once	TRBJ2-7	TRBV7-9	CASRAASSYEQYF	TGTGCCAGCAGAGCAGCCTCTAGCTACGAGCAGTACTTC
TRBD2	NA	TRBJ2-1	TRBV5-4	CASSLGGSGGYNEQFF	TGTGCCAGCAGCTTGGGCGGGAGCGGGGGGTACAATGAGCAGTTCTTC
TRBD1	NA	TRBJ1-5	TRBV2	CASRETGLQPQHF	TGTGCCAGCAGAGAGACAGGGCTTCAGCCCCAGCATTTT
NA	NA	TRBJ1-4	TRBV6-5	CASRATNEKLFF	TGTGCCAGCAGAGCCACAAATGAAAAACTGTTTTTT
TRBD1	NA	TRBJ2-1	TRBV10-3	CAISRDRGISSDNEQFF	TGTGCCATCTCACGGGACAGGGGCATCTCGTCCGACAATGAGCAGTTCTTC
NA	NA	TRBJ1-1	TRBV18	CASSPRQENTEAFF	TGTGCCAGCTCACCAAGACAGGAGAACACTGAAGCTTTCTTT
NA	NA	TRBJ2-5	TRBV10-3	CAISWTDQETQYF	TGTGCCATCAGTTGGACAGACCAAGAGACCCAGTACTTC
TRBD1	NA	TRBJ1-1	TRBV27	CASRRQGFANTEAFF	TGTGCCAGCAGACGACAGGGGTTCGCCAACACTGAAGCTTTCTTT
NA	once	TRBJ1-5	TRBV28	CASSIKGQPQHF	TGTGCCAGCAGTATCAAAGGACAGCCCCAGCATTTT
NA	once	TRBJ1-1	TRBV7-3	CASSSRQGRNTEAFF	TGTGCCAGCAGCTCTAGGCAGGGGCGGAACACTGAAGCTTTCTTT
TRBD1	NA	TRBJ1-3	TRBV9	CASSNTGTGIGNTIYF	TGTGCCAGCAGCAATACCGGGACAGGGATTGGAAACACCATATATTTT
NA	NA	TRBJ2-7	TRBV30	CAWAGLGHQYF	TGTGCCTGGGCCGGGCTAGGACACCAATACTTC
NA	NA	TRBJ1-2	TRBV4-1	CASSQVRRKGYTF	TGCGCCAGCAGCCAAGTCCGCAGGAAGGGCTACACCTTC
NA	few	TRBJ1-5	TRBV6-5	CASSPGGPQHF	TGTGCCAGCAGTCCGGGGGGGCCCCAGCATTTT
NA	NA	TRBJ2-1	TRBV6-6	CASSYQPGLGDEQFF	TGTGCCAGCAGTTACCAACCGGGACTGGGTGATGAGCAGTTCTTC
NA	NA	TRBJ1-2	TRBV4-1	CASSLASNYGYTF	TGCGCCAGCAGCCTAGCGTCCAACTATGGCTACACCTTC
NA	NA	TRBJ2-7	TRBV11-2	CASRGTRQRTYEQYF	TGTGCCAGCAGAGGAACTCGACAGCGCACTTACGAGCAGTACTTC
TRBD1	NA	TRBJ1-3	TRBV6-6	CASSGDSVNTIYF	TGTGCCAGCAGTGGGGACAGTGTAAACACCATATATTTT
NA	once	TRBJ2-3	TRBV6-4	CASSDSRQHPGGSTDTQYF	TGTGCCAGCAGTGACTCGAGGCAGCACCCAGGTGGGAGCACAGATACGCAGTATTTT
NA	once	TRBJ1-2	TRBV5-8	CASSFRRGAFYGYTF	TGTGCCAGCAGCTTCCGCCGCGGGGCGTTCTATGGCTACACCTTC
TRBD2	NA	TRBJ2-1	TRBV4-1	CASSQARGGPNEQFF	TGCGCCAGCAGCCAAGCCCGGGGGGGCCCCAATGAGCAGTTCTTC
TRBD2	NA	TRBJ2-7	TRBV6-2/TRBV6-3	CASSYSRGGPYEQYF	TGTGCCAGCAGTTACTCACGGGGGGGACCCTACGAGCAGTACTTC
NA	NA	TRBJ2-7	TRBV12-3/TRBV12-4	CASSLGGKSEQYF	TGTGCCAGCAGTTTGGGCGGGAAGAGCGAGCAGTACTTC
TRBD2	once	TRBJ2-7	TRBV5-1	CASSLEWRGAYEQYF	TGCGCCAGCAGCTTGGAGTGGCGGGGGGCCTACGAGCAGTACTTC
TRBD2	NA	TRBJ2-3	TRBV24-1	CATSGYELAGSEDTQYF	TGTGCCACCAGTGGGTATGAGCTAGCGGGATCGGAGGATACGCAGTATTTT
NA	once	TRBJ2-2	TRBV7-9	CASSVRLAGAGELFF	TGTGCCAGCAGCGTCAGACTAGCAGGGGCCGGGGAGCTGTTTTTT
NA	NA	TRBJ1-2	TRBV7-9	CASSPRQIPFSGYTF	TGTGCCAGCAGTCCCAGACAAATCCCCTTCTCCGGCTACACCTTC
TRBD1	NA	TRBJ1-2	TRBV28	CASSPLDRGTYGYTF	TGTGCCAGCAGTCCTTTGGACAGGGGAACTTATGGCTACACCTTC
TRBD2	once	TRBJ2-3	TRBV2	CASRGATSGNTDTQYF	TGTGCCAGCAGGGGCGCTACTAGCGGGAACACAGATACGCAGTATTTT
NA	once	TRBJ2-3	TRBV5-6	CASSLGLGKADTQYF	TGTGCCAGCAGCTTGGGGCTAGGCAAAGCAGATACGCAGTATTTT
NA	few	TRBJ1-4	TRBV28	CASSQKGTNEKLFF	TGTGCCAGCAGTCAAAAGGGAACTAATGAAAAACTGTTTTTT
NA	NA	TRBJ1-2	TRBV11-2	CASSLEGGNYGYTF	TGTGCCAGCAGCTTAGAAGGGGGGAACTATGGCTACACCTTC
NA	NA	TRBJ2-7	TRBV4-1	CASSQDPPGASSYEQYF	TGCGCCAGCAGCCAAGACCCCCCGGGGGCCTCCTCCTACGAGCAGTACTTC
NA	NA	TRBJ1-2	TRBV7-8	CASSPYTEHNYGYTF	TGTGCCAGCAGCCCATATACGGAGCATAACTATGGCTACACCTTC